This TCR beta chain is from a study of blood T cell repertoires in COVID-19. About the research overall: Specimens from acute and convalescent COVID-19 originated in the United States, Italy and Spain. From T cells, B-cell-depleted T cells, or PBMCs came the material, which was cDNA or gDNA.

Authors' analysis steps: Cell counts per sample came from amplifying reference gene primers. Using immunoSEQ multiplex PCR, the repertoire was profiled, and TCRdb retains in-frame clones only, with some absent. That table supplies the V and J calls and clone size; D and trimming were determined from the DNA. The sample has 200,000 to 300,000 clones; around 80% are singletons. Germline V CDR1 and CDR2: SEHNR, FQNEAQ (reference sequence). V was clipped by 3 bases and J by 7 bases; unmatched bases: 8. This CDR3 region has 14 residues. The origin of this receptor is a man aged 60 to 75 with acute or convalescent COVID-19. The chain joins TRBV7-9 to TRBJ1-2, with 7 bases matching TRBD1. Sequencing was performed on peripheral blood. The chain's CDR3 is CASSFSGQPGGYTF. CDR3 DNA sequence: TGTGCCAGCAGCTTCTCGGGACAGCCAGGTGGCTACACCTTC.